The 5 T cell receptor beta chains below all came from one sample that was sequenced in a study of shared T cell receptors in the human thymus. The assay was immunoSEQ multiplex PCR, and TCRdb's table has in-frame clones only and misses some. The table has more than 550,000 clones, approximately 85% seen once. These data were also filed under a second study, of human thymus T cells.

Sequencing input: thymocytes. Receptors were obtained from a girl under two years old with a congenital heart defect.

The CDR3 protein is CASSQDPGQDYTEAFF. The CDR3 bases are TGCGCCAGCAGCCAAGATCCGGGACAGGACTACACTGAAGCTTTCTTT. J is TRBJ1-1 and V is TRBV4-1, with 8 positions matching TRBD1. V was pared by 0 bases and J by 3 bases, with 6 bases of the junction left unmatched. The CDR3 runs 16 residues. The germline CDR1 and CDR2 sequences are MGHRA and YSYEKL.

J is TRBJ2-7 and V is TRBV27, with D perhaps matching TRBD2 (5 bases). Germline V gene data show CDR1 as MNHEY and CDR2 as SMNVEV (reference sequence). With 3 bases removed from V and 5 bases from J, the gap between germline ends came to 11 bases. CDR3 length equals 13 residues. The CDR3 DNA is TGTGCCAGCAGTTTCGGTGAGGGCGACGAGCAGTACTTC. Its translation: CASSFGEGDEQYF.

As regards this clone: The junction shows a germline mismatch at one end, possibly a read error. V is TRBV2 and J is TRBJ1-2, with 7 bases aligning to TRBD1. This CDR3 is 16 amino acids long. The germline V gene encodes CDR1 SNHLY and CDR2 FYNNEI. The CDR3 region has the DNA TGTGCCAGCAGTGAAGCGCTCAGGGACAGCCTCTATGGCCACACCTTC. It yields the protein CASSEALRDSLYGHTF. The whole variable domain, remainder taken from reference TRBV2 and TRBJ1-2, is EPEVTQTPSHQVTQMGQEVILRCVPISNHLYFYWYRQILGQKVEFLVSFYNNEISEKSEIFDDQFSVERPDGSNFTLKIRSTKLEDSAMYFCASSEALRDSLYGHTFGSGTRLTVV.

The chain recombines TRBV25-1 with TRBJ1-1; 7 nucleotides agree with TRBD1. The CDR3 contains 14 residues. Germline assignment: CDR1 MGHDK and CDR2 SYGVNS. V gave up 4 bases and J gave up 3 bases; unmatched junction bases: 5. The CDR3 is CASSGGQTYTEAFF. In nucleotides, the CDR3 is TGTGCCAGCAGTGGGGGACAGACCTACACTGAAGCTTTCTTT.

This chain connects TRBV5-1 to TRBJ2-5, with D tentatively TRBD2 (5 bases). There are 15 residues in the CDR3. Germline V gene data show CDR1 as SGHRS and CDR2 as YFSETQ. The germline V and J ends were trimmed by 0 bases and 5 bases, with 14 bases remaining between them. The CDR3 protein is CASSLGALDLETQYF. DNA of the CDR3: TGCGCCAGCAGCTTGGGGGCACTAGATTTGGAGACCCAGTACTTC.